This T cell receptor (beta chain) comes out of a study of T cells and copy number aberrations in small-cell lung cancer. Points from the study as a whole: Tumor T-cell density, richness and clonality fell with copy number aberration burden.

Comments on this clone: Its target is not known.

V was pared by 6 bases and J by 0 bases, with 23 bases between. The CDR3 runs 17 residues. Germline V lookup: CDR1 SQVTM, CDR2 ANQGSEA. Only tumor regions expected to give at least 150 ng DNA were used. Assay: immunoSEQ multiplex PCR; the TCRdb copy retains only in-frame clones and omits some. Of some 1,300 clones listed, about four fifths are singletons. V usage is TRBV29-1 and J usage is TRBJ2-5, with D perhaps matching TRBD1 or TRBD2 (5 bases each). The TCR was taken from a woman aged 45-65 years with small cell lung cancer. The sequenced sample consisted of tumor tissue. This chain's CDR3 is CSVEQTLGTSYQETQYF. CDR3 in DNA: TGCAGCGTCGAACAAACCCTGGGGACCTCTTACCAAGAGACCCAGTACTTC.